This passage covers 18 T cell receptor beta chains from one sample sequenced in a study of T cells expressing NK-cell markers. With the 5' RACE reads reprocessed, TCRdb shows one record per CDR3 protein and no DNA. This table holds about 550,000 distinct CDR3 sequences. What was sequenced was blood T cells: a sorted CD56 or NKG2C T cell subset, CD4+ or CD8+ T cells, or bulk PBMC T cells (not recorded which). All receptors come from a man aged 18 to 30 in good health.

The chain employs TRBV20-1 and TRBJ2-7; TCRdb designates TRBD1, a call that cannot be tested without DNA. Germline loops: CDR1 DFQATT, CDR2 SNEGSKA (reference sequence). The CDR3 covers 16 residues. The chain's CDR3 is CSARDNGREDPYEQYF.

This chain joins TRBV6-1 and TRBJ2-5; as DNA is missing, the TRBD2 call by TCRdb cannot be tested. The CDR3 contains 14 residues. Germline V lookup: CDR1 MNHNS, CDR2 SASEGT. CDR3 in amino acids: CASSIAAFQETQYF.

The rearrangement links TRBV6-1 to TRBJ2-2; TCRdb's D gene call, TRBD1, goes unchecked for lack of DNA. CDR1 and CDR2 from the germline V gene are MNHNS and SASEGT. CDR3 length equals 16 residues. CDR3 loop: CASNQGLTSNTGELFF.

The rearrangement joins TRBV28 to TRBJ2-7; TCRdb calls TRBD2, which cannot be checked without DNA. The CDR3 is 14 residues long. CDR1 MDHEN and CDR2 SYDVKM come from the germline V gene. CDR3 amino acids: CASSPARLVNEQYF.

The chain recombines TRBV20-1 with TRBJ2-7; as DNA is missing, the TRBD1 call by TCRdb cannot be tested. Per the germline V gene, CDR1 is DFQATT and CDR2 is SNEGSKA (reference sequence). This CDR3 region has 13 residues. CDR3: CSGAQGISYEQYF.

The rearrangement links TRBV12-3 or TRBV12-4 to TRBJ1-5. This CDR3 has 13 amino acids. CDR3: CASSTLEAQPQHF.

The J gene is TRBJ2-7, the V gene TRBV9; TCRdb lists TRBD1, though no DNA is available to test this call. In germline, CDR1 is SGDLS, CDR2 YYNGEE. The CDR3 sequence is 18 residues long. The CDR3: CASSPTLRLGTGPYEQYF. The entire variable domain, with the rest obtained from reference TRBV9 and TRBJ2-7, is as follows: DSGVTQTPKHLITATGQRVTLRCSPRSGDLSVYWYQQSLDQGLQFLIQYYNGEERAKGNILERFSAQQFPDLHSELNLSSLELGDSALYFCASSPTLRLGTGPYEQYFGPGTRLTVT.

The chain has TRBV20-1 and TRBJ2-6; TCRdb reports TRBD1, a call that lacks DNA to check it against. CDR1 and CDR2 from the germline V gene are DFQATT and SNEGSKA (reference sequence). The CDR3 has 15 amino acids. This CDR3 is CSARDGTAGANVLTF.

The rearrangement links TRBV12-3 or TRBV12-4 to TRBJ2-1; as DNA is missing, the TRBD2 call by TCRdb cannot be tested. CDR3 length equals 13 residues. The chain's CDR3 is CASGHRAGSEQFF.

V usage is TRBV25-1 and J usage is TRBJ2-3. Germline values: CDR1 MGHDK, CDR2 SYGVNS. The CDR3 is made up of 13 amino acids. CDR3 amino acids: CASSDIGQSTQYF. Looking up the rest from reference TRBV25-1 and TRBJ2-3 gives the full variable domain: EADIYQTPRYLVIGTGKKITLECSQTMGHDKMYWYQQDPGMELHLIHYSYGVNSTEKGDLSSESTVSRIRTEHFPLTLESARPSHTSQYLCASSDIGQSTQYFGPGTRLTVL.

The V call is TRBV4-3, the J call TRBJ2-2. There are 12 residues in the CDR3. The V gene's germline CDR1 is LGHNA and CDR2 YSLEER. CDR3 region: CASSQTPGELFF.

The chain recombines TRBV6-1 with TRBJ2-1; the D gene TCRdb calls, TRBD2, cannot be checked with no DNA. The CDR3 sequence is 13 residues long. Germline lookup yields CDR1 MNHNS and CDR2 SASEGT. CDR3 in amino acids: CASRAGGANEQFF.

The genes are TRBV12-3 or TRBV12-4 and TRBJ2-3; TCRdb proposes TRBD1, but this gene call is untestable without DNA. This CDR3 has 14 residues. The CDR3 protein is CARSDRGHTDTQYF.

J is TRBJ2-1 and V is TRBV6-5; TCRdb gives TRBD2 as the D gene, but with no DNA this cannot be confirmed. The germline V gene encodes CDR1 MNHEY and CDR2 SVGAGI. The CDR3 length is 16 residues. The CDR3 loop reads CASSYFRTSGYNEQFF.

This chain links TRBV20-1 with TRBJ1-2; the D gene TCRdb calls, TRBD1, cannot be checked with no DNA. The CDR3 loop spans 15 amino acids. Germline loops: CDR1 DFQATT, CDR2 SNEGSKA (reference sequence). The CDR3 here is CSAKGQGALGYGYTF.

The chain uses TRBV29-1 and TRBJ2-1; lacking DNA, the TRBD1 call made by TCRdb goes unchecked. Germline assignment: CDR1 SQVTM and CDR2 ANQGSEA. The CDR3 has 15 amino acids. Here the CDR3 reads CSVEGLGRGLGEQFF.

The CDR3 reads CASKRIANTGELFF. This rearrangement joins TRBV12-3 or TRBV12-4 to TRBJ2-2. The CDR3 has 14 amino acids.

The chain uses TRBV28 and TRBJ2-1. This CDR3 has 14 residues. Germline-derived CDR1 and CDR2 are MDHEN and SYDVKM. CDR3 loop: CASRNSRFQNEQFF.